Below, 15 T cell receptor beta chains from the same sample are listed, as sequenced in a study of metastatic and nonmetastatic thyroid tumors. TCRdb re-analyzed the PCR reads through MiXCR. The data show about 64,000 clones, just over 4% seen once. Not a single patient had been given any form of treatment at any point before undergoing thyroid surgery. Sequencing input: blood. Receptor source: a female donor with papillary thyroid cancer or a benign thyroid nodule (not recorded which). Some clones in this sample may be carry-over from other donors' samples.

Many counts were recorded for this clone. This sequence joins TRBV7-9 and TRBJ2-3; TRBD1 agrees at 8 bases. With 1 base clipped from V and 2 bases from J, the junction kept 2 bases outside the gene matches. Germline-derived CDR1 and CDR2 are SEHNR and FQNEAQ (reference sequence). CDR3 length: 15 amino acids. This CDR3 is CASSLGTGSTDTQYF. For the CDR3, the DNA is TGTGCCAGCAGCTTAGGGACAGGGTCCACAGATACGCAGTATTTT.

This clone was seen at least ten times. The chain carries TRBV20-1 and TRBJ2-5; 11 positions agree with TRBD2. The CDR3 has 15 amino acids. Germline CDR1 is DFQATT and CDR2 is SNEGSKA (reference sequence). After removal of 3 bases from V and 7 bases from J, the junction contained 10 bases not matched to a gene. The CDR3 loop reads CSARGWVAGGVTQYF. DNA for the CDR3: TGCAGTGCTAGGGGGTGGGTAGCGGGGGGGGTGACCCAGTACTTC.

This clone was counted ten times or more. The rearrangement links TRBV4-1 to TRBJ2-1, with no clear D. Germline V lookup: CDR1 MGHRA, CDR2 YSYEKL. V lost 1 base and J 8 bases, leaving 12 bases between the germline ends. The CDR3 sequence is 14 residues long. CDR3 protein: CASSQAPRRYEQFF. The CDR3 DNA reads as TGCGCCAGCAGCCAAGCCCCAAGGCGTTATGAGCAGTTCTTC.

This clone was picked up a small number of times. The rearrangement links TRBV5-1 to TRBJ1-5; 8 bases map to TRBD1. Looked up from germline, CDR1 is SGHRS and CDR2 is YFSETQ. The CDR3 sequence is 13 residues long. With V trimmed by 4 bases and J by 5 bases, 2 bases remained unmatched. Here the CDR3 DNA reads TGCGCCAGCAGCCTGACAGGGGATCAGCCCCAGCATTTT. Translating gives CASSLTGDQPQHF.

This clone appeared many times. This chain uses TRBV6-1 with TRBJ1-1, with D maybe TRBD1 (6 bases). Trimming shortened V by 6 bases and J by 6 bases, and 11 bases separated the two germline ends. The CDR3 has 12 amino acids. CDR1 and CDR2 (germline): MNHNS, SASEGT. The CDR3 region has the DNA TGTGCCAGCAGCACTGCAGGGGCTGAAGCTTTCTTT. Its translation: CASSTAGAEAFF.

In this sample, this clone turned up a few times. As the CDR3 is not closed by the conserved phenylalanine or tryptophan, this likely results from a read error. The chain is built from TRBV28 and TRBJ1-6; perhaps TRBD1 as D (6 bases). There are 17 residues in the CDR3. The germline V gene has CDR1 MDHEN and CDR2 SYDVKM. The V end was cut by 3 bases, the J end by 3 bases, with 15 bases between. This CDR3 reads CASSFGYRVLYNSPLHL. The CDR3 coding sequence is TGTGCCAGCAGTTTCGGCTACAGGGTCCTCTATAATTCACCCCTCCACTTA.

This clone showed up many times. The chain is built from TRBV20-1 and TRBJ2-3, with D possibly TRBD1 on 6 matching bases. Between the trimmed V and J ends, which lost 0 bases and 4 bases, there was a span of 20 bases. Germline loops: CDR1 DFQATT, CDR2 SNEGSKA (reference sequence). The CDR3 loop spans 17 amino acids. The CDR3 coding sequence is TGCAGTGCTAGAGATTCCAGGGGACCATCAGCGGCAGATACGCAGTATTTT. Amino acids: CSARDSRGPSAADTQYF.

This clone showed up many times. This chain links TRBV28 with TRBJ2-2; D not certain. The CDR3 has 13 residues. Germline CDR1 is MDHEN and CDR2 is SYDVKM. The V and J ends lost 10 bases and 0 bases respectively, with 9 bases between them. The CDR3 nucleotides read TGTGCCACCCAAGGGCCGAACACCGGGGAGCTGTTTTTT. Amino acid sequence: CATQGPNTGELFF. The variable domain in full, completed from reference TRBV28 and TRBJ2-2, reads DVKVTQSSRYLVKRTGEKVFLECVQDMDHENMFWYRQDPGLGLRLIYFSYDVKMKEKGDIPEGYSVSREKKERFSLILESASTNQTSMYLCATQGPNTGELFFGEGSRLTVL.

There are many counts of this clone. The V call is TRBV10-3, the J call TRBJ2-7; TRBD2 might be the D (5 bases). Germline V lookup: CDR1 ENHRY, CDR2 SYGVKD. CDR3 length: 14 residues. Trimming removed 7 bases at V and 3 bases at J, with 16 bases between. As DNA, the CDR3 is TGTGCCATCACCAAAGAGGGCCTGGGCTACGAGCAGTACTTC. Translated, it gives CAITKEGLGYEQYF.

Many counts were recorded for this clone. This chain joins TRBV20-1 and TRBJ1-5; D is uncertain. CDR1 is DFQATT and CDR2 is SNEGSKA in the germline V gene (reference sequence). The CDR3 length is 13 residues. Trimming took off 0 bases at V and 6 bases at J, with 9 bases between the two ends. The CDR3 coding sequence is TGCAGTGCTAGAGAGGCCAGAACTCAGCCCCAGCATTTT. Protein: CSAREARTQPQHF.

The rearrangement joins TRBV2 to TRBJ2-3; 13 nucleotides agree with TRBD2. Germline V CDR1 and CDR2: SNHLY, FYNNEI. V lost 7 bases and J lost 3; bases outside the gene matches: 10. This CDR3 is built from 17 residues. The DNA of the CDR3 is TGTGCCAGCAAACATACTCCGGGACTAGCGGGAACAGATACGCAGTATTTT. Encoded protein: CASKHTPGLAGTDTQYF.

This clone has ten or more counts. The CDR3 loop reads CASSLYQGLAKNIQYF. In DNA, the CDR3 is TGTGCCAGCAGCTTGTATCAGGGACTAGCCAAAAACATTCAGTACTTC. The chain uses TRBV7-9 and TRBJ2-4; D possibly corresponds to TRBD2 (6 bases). V lost 3 bases to trimming and J lost 0 bases, with 12 bases between them. The CDR3 extends over 16 amino acids. CDR1 is SEHNR, CDR2 FQNEAQ, per germline (reference sequence).

This clone occurred many times. This chain uses TRBV27 with TRBJ2-5; D is uncertain. The CDR3 is made up of 15 amino acids. V was trimmed by 2 bases and J by 5 bases, leaving 15 bases between them. Germline V gene data show CDR1 as MNHEY and CDR2 as SMNVEV (reference sequence). CDR3 nucleotides: TGTGCCAGCAGTTTAAGCCTCGCCTTGGCCGAGACCCAGTACTTC. Its protein product is CASSLSLALAETQYF.

There are many counts of this clone. Written as DNA, the CDR3 is TGTGCCAGCAGGGAGGGACGCAGTTACAATGAGCAGTTCTTC. Its protein product is CASREGRSYNEQFF. The V and J genes are TRBV27 and TRBJ2-1; perhaps TRBD2 as D (6 bases). V gave up 6 bases and J gave up 4 bases, with 13 bases separating them. Germline loops: CDR1 MNHEY, CDR2 SMNVEV (reference sequence). The CDR3 loop spans 14 amino acids.

This clone occurred many times. The V gene is TRBV20-1, the J gene TRBJ2-7; D remains ambiguous. Trimming removed 5 bases from V and 4 bases from J, with 9 bases in between. This CDR3 region has 11 residues. Germline V gene data show CDR1 as DFQATT and CDR2 as SNEGSKA (reference sequence). Here the CDR3 reads CSAPLRYEQYF. DNA of the CDR3: TGCAGTGCTCCCCTTCGGTACGAGCAGTACTTC.